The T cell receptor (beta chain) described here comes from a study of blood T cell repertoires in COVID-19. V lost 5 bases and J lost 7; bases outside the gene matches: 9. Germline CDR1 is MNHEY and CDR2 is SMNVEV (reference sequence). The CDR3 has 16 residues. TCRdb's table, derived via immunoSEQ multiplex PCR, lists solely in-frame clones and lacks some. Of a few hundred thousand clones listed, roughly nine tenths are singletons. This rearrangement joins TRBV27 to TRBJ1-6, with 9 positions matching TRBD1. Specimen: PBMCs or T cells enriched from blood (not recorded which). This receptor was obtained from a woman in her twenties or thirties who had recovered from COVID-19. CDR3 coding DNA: TGTGCCAGCAGTCTACAGGGGGCTCTAGAAAATTCACCCCTCCACTTT. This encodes CASSLQGALENSPLHF.